Listed here are 13 T cell receptor beta chains from one sample, sequenced in a study of shared clonotypes between healthy human individuals. Libraries were prepared by immunoSEQ multiplex PCR; TCRdb keeps only in-frame clonotypes and omits some of them. The sample has about 2,100,000 clones, 85% to 95% seen once. Cells designated naive CD8 were CD45RO-negative and were positively selected for CCR7, with terminally differentiated effector memory CD45RA+ cells excluded. The sample was naive CD8+ T cells from PBMCs. These receptors were taken from a man younger than 35 in good health. Some clones in this sample may be carry-over from other donors' samples.

The chain links TRBV14 to TRBJ2-1; 12 nucleotides match TRBD2. Germline V gives CDR1 SGHDN, CDR2 FVKESK. This CDR3 spans 19 amino acids. Germline trimming cut 1 base from V and 9 bases from J; bases unmatched to any gene: 16. CDR3 region: CASSQVSLAGGPSGIEQFF. The CDR3 region has the DNA TGTGCCAGCAGCCAAGTTTCCCTAGCGGGAGGGCCATCGGGAATTGAGCAGTTCTTC.

The chain links TRBV21-1 to TRBJ1-2; TRBD1 is taken as the D call from the table, unchecked against the DNA. TRBV21-1 is tagged as a pseudogene. The CDR3 runs 14 residues. The CDR3 reads CASTGAAKDYGYTF. CDR3 in DNA: TGTGCCAGCACTGGGGCCGCAAAGGACTATGGCTACACCTTC.

V usage is TRBV7-9 and J usage is TRBJ2-5; TRBD2 aligns across 7 bases. V lost 5 bases, J lost 5 bases, and 11 bases stayed unmatched. CDR3 length: 15 residues. Germline-derived CDR1 and CDR2 are SEHNR and FQNEAQ (reference sequence). CDR3 DNA sequence: TGTGCCAGCAGCACGGGGGGAGGGAGTAAGGAGACCCAGTACTTC. It translates to CASSTGGGSKETQYF.

This sequence joins TRBV27 and TRBJ2-1; 9 bases fit TRBD2. The CDR3 covers 19 residues. With V trimmed by 4 bases and J by 3 bases, 16 bases remained unmatched. Germline V gene data show CDR1 as MNHEY and CDR2 as SMNVEV (reference sequence). The CDR3 sequence: CASSSGTSTLSGRYNEQFF. The DNA of the CDR3 is TGTGCCAGCAGTTCCGGGACTAGCACACTCTCGGGGCGCTACAATGAGCAGTTCTTC.

V gene TRBV11-2 combines with J gene TRBJ2-7, with unresolved D. CDR3 length equals 14 residues. V lost 1 base to trimming and J lost 3 bases, with 10 bases between them. Germline CDR1 is SGHAT and CDR2 is FQNNGV. The DNA of the CDR3 is TGTGCCAGCAGCTTAGGACCCGCCAGCTACGAGCAGTACTTC. Its protein product is CASSLGPASYEQYF. Together with reference TRBV11-2 and TRBJ2-7, the CDR3 gives the full variable domain: EAGVAQSPRYKIIEKRQSVAFWCNPISGHATLYWYQQILGQGPKLLIQFQNNGVVDDSQLPKDRFSAERLKGVDSTLKIQPAKLEDSAVYLCASSLGPASYEQYFGPGTRLTVT.

The chain joins TRBV6-5 to TRBJ1-2; D is uncertain. Germline loops: CDR1 MNHEY, CDR2 SVGAGI. The CDR3 is made up of 14 amino acids. V lost 0 bases and J 8 bases, leaving 13 bases between the germline ends. CDR3 in DNA: TGTGCCAGCAGTTACTCATCTGACACTCCAGGCTACACCTTC. It encodes CASSYSSDTPGYTF.

This chain uses TRBV7-3 with TRBJ2-1, with 10 positions matching TRBD2. The V gene end was trimmed by 5 bases and the J gene end by 8 bases; junction bases not matched to a gene: 12. From germline, CDR1 is SGHTA and CDR2 FQGTGA. The CDR3 loop spans 16 amino acids. This CDR3 is CASSLTPGLADYEQFF. In DNA, the CDR3 is TGTGCCAGCAGCCTGACCCCCGGACTAGCGGACTATGAGCAGTTCTTC.

The chain has TRBV7-3 and TRBJ2-3; no reliable D call. Germline CDR1 reads SGHTA; CDR2 reads FQGTGA. The ends were cut back, 5 bases at V and 2 bases at J, with 14 bases in the middle. The CDR3 totals 15 residues. The CDR3 loop reads CASSQGLRNTDTQYF. The CDR3 region has the DNA TGTGCCAGCAGCCAAGGGCTTCGGAACACAGATACGCAGTATTTT.

This rearrangement joins TRBV16 to TRBJ1-3; D is uncertain. The CDR3 consists of 15 residues. The V end lost 4 bases, the J end lost 2 bases, and 12 bases lay between the germline ends. The germline gives CDR1 KGHSY, CDR2 FQNENV. The CDR3 protein is CASSLPGGPGNTIYF. The DNA for the CDR3 is TGTGCCAGCAGCCTTCCCGGAGGGCCTGGAAACACCATATATTTT.

The rearrangement links TRBV5-6 to TRBJ2-7; D call uncertain. The CDR3 runs 14 residues. V lost 6 bases, J lost 1 base, and 14 bases lay in between. The germline gives CDR1 SGHDT, CDR2 YYEEEE. The CDR3 reads CASTDGSSSYEQYF. The CDR3 bases are TGTGCCAGCACCGACGGAAGTAGTTCCTACGAGCAGTACTTC.

The count of this clone is one. V is TRBV7-9 and J is TRBJ2-3; D perhaps matches TRBD1 (6 bases). Germline V gene lookup returns CDR1 SEHNR and CDR2 FQNEAQ (reference sequence). This CDR3 has 18 amino acids. The V gene lost 5 bases and the J gene lost 2 bases, with 23 bases spanning the gap. The CDR3 DNA follows: TGTGCCAGCAGCCCCCTCGATTTTGGGGGCCGGAACACAGATACGCAGTATTTT. It encodes CASSPLDFGGRNTDTQYF.

The chain carries TRBV5-6 and TRBJ1-5, with D possibly TRBD1 on 5 matching bases. V was clipped by 2 bases and J by 5 bases, with 11 bases between them. Germline CDR1 and CDR2: SGHDT and YYEEEE. The CDR3 length is 14 residues. The CDR3 region has the DNA TGTGCCAGCAGCTTCGGGACTGAGTATCAGCCCCAGCATTTT. This translates into CASSFGTEYQPQHF.

The chain has TRBV4-1 and TRBJ2-2; 7 positions match TRBD1. The CDR3 has 18 residues. In germline, CDR1 is MGHRA, CDR2 YSYEKL. V was clipped by 0 bases and J by 6 bases; unmatched bases: 13. For the CDR3, the DNA is TGCGCCAGCAGCCAAGATGGGACAGAGCTTCCCTTACCCGGGGAGCTGTTTTTT. This sequence encodes CASSQDGTELPLPGELFF.